This T cell receptor (beta chain) comes out of a study of shared clonotypes between healthy human individuals. For the study at large: A couple of women and three men aged 18 to 49 made up the donors.

Whole-study results and caveats: What limited the represented genetic and exposure-history diversity was the small number of donors. Sequencing depth was expected to affect clonotype sharing among donors.

In the source study's methods: ImmunoSEQ junction-only sequences lacked quality scores, so their filtering differed. Sequencing used immunoSEQ multiplex PCR; TCRdb keeps in-frame clones, though not all of them. Clone size and V and J calls were adopted from that table, with D and trimming inferred from the DNA. The data hold about 460,000 clones, with roughly three quarters observed a single time. As regards this clone: The antigen remains unidentified.

The source of this sequence is a woman between 35 and 50 years old in good health. Some clones in this sample may be carry-over from other donors' samples. Material for sequencing was PBMCs.

CDR3 DNA: TGCGCCCTCAGGGCGGTCTTGAACACCGGGGAGCTGTTTTTT. It encodes CALRAVLNTGELFF. The chain joins TRBV5-1 to TRBJ2-2; TRBD1 is a possible D gene (5 bases). Germline V gives CDR1 SGHRS, CDR2 YFSETQ. This CDR3 contains 14 residues. Trimming pared 10 bases from V and 1 base from J, leaving 14 bases between.